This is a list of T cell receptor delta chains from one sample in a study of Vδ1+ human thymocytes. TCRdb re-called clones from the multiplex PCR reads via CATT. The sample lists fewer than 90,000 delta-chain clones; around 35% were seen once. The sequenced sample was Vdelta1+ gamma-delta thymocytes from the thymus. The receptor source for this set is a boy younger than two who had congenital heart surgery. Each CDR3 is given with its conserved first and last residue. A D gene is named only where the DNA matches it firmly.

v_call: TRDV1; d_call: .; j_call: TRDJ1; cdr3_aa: CALGGPPSGTDKLIF
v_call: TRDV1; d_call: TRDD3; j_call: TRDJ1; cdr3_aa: CALGESAVPGGYADKLIF
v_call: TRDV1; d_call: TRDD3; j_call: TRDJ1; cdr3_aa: CALGENFLTGGYSEGDKLIF
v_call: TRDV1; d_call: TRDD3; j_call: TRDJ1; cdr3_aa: CALGAVWGWGILYTDKLIF
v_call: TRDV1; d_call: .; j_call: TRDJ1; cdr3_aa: CALGPRALRSHALRIEYTDKLIF
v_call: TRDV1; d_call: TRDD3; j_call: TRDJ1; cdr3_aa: CALGDPATRTGGYEPDKLIF
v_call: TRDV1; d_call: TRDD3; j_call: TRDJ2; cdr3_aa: CALGEGWGYASPWTAQLFF
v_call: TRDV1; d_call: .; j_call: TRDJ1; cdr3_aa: CALSGRGGHRRKLIF
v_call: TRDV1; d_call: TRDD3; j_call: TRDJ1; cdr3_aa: CALGGTKGTGGYTDKLIF
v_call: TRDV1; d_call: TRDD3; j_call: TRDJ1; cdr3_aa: CALGEWGCEGLGETDKLIF
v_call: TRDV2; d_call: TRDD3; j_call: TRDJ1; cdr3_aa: CACDTFGLGDNTDKLIF
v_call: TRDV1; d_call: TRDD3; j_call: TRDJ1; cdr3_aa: CALGPIRRITGGINYTDKLIF
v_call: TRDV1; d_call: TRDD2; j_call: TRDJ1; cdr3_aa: CALEGVLPTLWGNKLIF
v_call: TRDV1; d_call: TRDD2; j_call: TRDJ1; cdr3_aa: CALGDPPSWTPRTDKLIF
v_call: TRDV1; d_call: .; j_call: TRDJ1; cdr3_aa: CALGAPSYLGWGYRYTDKLIF
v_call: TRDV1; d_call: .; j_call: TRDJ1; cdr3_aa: CALGELGGVGDHTDKLIF
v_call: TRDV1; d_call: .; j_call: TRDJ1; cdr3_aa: CALGEPRLPGSADTDKLIF
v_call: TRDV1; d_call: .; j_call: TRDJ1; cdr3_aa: CALGEIRRTGARIDKLIF
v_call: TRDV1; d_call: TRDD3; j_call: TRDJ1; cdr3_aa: CALGELGPSYPERLGDTPDKLIF
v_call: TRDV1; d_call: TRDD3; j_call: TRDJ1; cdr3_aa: CALGVLLLPWGKPTPTDKLIF
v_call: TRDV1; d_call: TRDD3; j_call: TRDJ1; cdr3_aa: CALDGSELGFFYTDKLIF
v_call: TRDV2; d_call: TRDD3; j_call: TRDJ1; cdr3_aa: CATPDWGILCTDKLIF
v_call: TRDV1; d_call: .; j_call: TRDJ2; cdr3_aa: CALGEKTRRLPTLTAQLFF
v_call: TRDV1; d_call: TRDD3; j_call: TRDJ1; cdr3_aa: CALGELLKVNEVPYWGIRGINKLIF
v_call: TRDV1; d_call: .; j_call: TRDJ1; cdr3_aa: CALGGPSYVPFVLGDLRYTDKLIF
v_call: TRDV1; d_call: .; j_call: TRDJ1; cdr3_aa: CALIRDQGKYTDKLIF
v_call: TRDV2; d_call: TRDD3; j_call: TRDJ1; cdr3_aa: CACDTGRGMKWCDKLIF
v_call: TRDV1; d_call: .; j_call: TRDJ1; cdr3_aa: CALGQGPSFFVLGVNDKLIF
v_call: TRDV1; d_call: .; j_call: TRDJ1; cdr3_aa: CALGEGRLPTTLFRTGGSCEKLIF
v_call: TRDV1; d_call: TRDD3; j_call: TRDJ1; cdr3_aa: CALGELPGRWGIDTDKLIF
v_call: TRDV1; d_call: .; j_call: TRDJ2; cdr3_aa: CALGDLKADPTAQLFF
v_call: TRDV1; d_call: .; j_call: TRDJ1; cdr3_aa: CALGELLRPFLQIGIIGPYTDKLIF
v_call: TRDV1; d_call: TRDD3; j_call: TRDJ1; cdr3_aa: CALGGDVPLYWGTYTDKLIF
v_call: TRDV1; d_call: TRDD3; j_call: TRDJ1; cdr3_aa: CALGEIRVYGWGIREYTDKLIF
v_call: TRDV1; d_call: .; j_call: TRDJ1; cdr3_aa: CALGEPNKYWDGRYPNDKLIF
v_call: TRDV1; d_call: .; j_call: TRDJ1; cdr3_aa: CALGEYFGGSDYTDKLIF
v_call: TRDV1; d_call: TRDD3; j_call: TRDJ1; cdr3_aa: CALGVLGEIKLIF
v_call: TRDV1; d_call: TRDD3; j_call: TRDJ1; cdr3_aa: CALGTIPYPTWLGDTKYTDKLIF
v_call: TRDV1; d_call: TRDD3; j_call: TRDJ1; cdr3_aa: CALGELGGIPRKLIF
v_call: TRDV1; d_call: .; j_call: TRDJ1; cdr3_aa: CALGELGPGDPLNTDKLIF
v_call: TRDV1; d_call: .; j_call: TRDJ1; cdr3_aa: CALGESIPRGPPMTDKLIF
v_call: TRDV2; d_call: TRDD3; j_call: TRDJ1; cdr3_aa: CAIVVGEYTDKLIF
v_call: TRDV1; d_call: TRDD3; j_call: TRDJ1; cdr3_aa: CALGGPELGDTQYTDKLIF
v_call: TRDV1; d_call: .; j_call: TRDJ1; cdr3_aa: CALGELGSTTALGYTDKLIF
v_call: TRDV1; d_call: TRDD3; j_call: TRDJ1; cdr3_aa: CALGDSWGKSTDKLIF
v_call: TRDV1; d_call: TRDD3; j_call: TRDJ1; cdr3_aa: CALGELRFLPRYWGLTQHYTDKLIF
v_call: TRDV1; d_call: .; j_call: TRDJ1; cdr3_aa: CALGLPLRLPDKLIF
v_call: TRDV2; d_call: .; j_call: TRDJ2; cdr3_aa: CACDTYYLRGYHLTAQLFF
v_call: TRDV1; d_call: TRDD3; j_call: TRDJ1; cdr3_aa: CALGDSGDGTDKLIF
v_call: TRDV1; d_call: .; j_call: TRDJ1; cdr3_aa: CALGEVLRDLPDKLIF
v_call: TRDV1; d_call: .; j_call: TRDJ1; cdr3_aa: CALGEKWDIVLVGLGLIF
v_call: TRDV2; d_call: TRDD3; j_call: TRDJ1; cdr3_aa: CASWGITDKLIF
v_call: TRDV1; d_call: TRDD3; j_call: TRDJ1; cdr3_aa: CALGEHPHRRVNPQTAVGDTRTDKLIF
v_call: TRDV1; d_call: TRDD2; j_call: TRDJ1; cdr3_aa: CALGELQPSYSSSPDLYTDKLIF
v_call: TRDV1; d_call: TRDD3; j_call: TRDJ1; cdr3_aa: CALRELGKSYEGYGGKLIF